This T cell receptor (beta chain) was identified in a study of technical replicates of blood from a few donors. The table came from immunoSEQ multiplex PCR; TCRdb's copy has only in-frame clones and leaves some out. Altogether 55,000 to 75,000 clones are present, 90% to 95% being singletons, with the ten largest covering approximately 3.6%. The CDR3 contains 10 residues. Germline CDR1 reads SQVTM; CDR2 reads ANQGSEA. Between the trimmed V and J ends, which lost 5 bases and 3 bases, there was a span of 4 bases. The specimen was PBMCs. This rearrangement joins TRBV29-1 to TRBJ1-1; D ambiguous. The TCR originated in a human donor in good health. Some clones in this sample may be carry-over from other donors' samples. CDR3 sequence: CSVPDTEAFF. CDR3 bases: TGCAGCGTTCCGGACACTGAAGCTTTCTTT.